The clone carrying this T cell receptor (beta chain) was picked up a small number of times. What it recognizes is unknown. This CDR3 has 15 residues. J gave up 1 base and V 4 bases, and 5 bases lay outside the gene matches. From germline, CDR1 is LGHDT and CDR2 YNNKEL (reference sequence). Time point specified: persistent/refractory GD, antithyroid drugs over 5 years with positive TRAb. The TCR library was prepared using RNA isolated from PBMCs. HTBI primers from iRepertoire and Arm-PCR of CDR3 regions yielded the TCR beta libraries. MiXCR, applied by TCRdb to the multiplex PCR reads, yields one record per CDR3 protein. The data show hundreds of thousands of distinct CDR3 sequences, 30% seen once. This specimen belongs to a study of regulatory T cells in long-lasting Graves disease. Study at large: More than 5 years of antithyroid drugs with positive TSH receptor antibodies defined persistent Graves' disease.

Study outcomes and limitations: Persistent disease exhibited a predilection for TRBV28, TRBJ1-2 and TRBJ2-5. Sharing of public clonotypes was greater in persistent patients (2,741) than in new patients (around 930).

V and J are TRBV3-1 and TRBJ2-7, with 9 bases that match TRBD2. The clonotype was recovered from a female donor with Graves disease. The source was peripheral blood mononuclear cells (PBMCs), collected when the disease was refractory, from a patient treated with antithyroid drugs. In nucleotides, the CDR3 is TGTGCCAGCAGCCTAAGCGGGAGGTTTTCCTACGAGCAGTACTTC. Amino acids: CASSLSGRFSYEQYF.